This T cell receptor beta chain was sequenced for a study of regulatory T cells in long-lasting Graves disease. Study in general: Graves' patients (newly diagnosed) had been on antithyroid drugs under 3 months.

Specified time point: newly diagnosed GD, antithyroid drugs for less than 3 months. PBMC RNA was the source of the TCR library. Diagnoses of Graves' disease were made by American Thyroid Association guidelines. The TCR beta library used iRepertoire HTBI primers with Arm-PCR amplification of CDR3. TCRdb independently ran MiXCR on the multiplex PCR reads; one entry per CDR3 protein. The table includes approximately 210,000 distinct CDR3 sequences, around 16% detected once. Deletions cut 3 bases from V and 3 bases from J, with 14 bases between. CDR1 is MDHEN and CDR2 is SYDVKM in the germline V gene. This CDR3 spans 15 amino acids.

V usage is TRBV28 and J usage is TRBJ1-1; TRBD1 is a possible D gene (6 bases). This sequence was found in a female donor with Graves disease. The material was peripheral blood mononuclear cells (PBMCs), obtained at new diagnosis, from a patient treated with antithyroid drugs. The CDR3 reads CASSFPGAGDTEAFF. In nucleotides, the CDR3 is TGTGCCAGCAGTTTCCCAGGGGCGGGGGACACTGAAGCTTTCTTT.